This entry concerns a single TCR beta chain. The data were taken from a study of blood T cell repertoires in COVID-19. As for the study in general: Spain, Italy and the United States supplied samples that represented acute and convalescent COVID-19. The analysed material was cDNA or gDNA that came from T cells, B-cell-depleted T cells, or PBMCs.

Original processing notes: The assay estimated nucleated cells by amplifying reference gene primers. Produced via immunoSEQ multiplex PCR; TCRdb's table is partial and in-frame only. D and trimming were read from the DNA, whereas the V and J calls and clone size are those reported in that table. The table lists hundreds of thousands of clones, 80% to 90% of them singletons. Trimming shortened V by 0 bases and J by 0 bases, and 5 bases separated the two germline ends. The CDR3 is made up of 14 amino acids. Germline V gene data show CDR1 as MNHEY and CDR2 as SVGAGI. Sequenced input: peripheral blood. The receptor was isolated from a man aged 35 to 55 with acute or convalescent COVID-19. The chain is built from TRBV6-5 and TRBJ1-1; no clear D. CDR3 loop: CASSYSTVNTEAFF. CDR3 DNA sequence: TGTGCCAGCAGTTACTCAACAGTGAACACTGAAGCTTTCTTT.